The clone carrying this TCR beta chain came up many times. The TCR beta CDR3 regions underwent amplification using RNA transcripts as the source. HTBI primers were employed in a first-round RT-PCR of the TCR CDR3. TCRdb called the multiplex PCR reads again in MiXCR, with one record for every CDR3 protein. In the table there are hundreds of thousands of distinct CDR3 sequences, 13% to 15% of which are singletons. The sample originates from a study of T cells in Graves' hyperthyroidism and ophthalmopathy. Orbital computed tomography, thyroid ultrasound, serum thyroxine and TRAb, and clinical symptoms together informed the diagnoses. V was clipped by 0 bases and J by 8 bases, with 8 bases between them. Germline V CDR1 and CDR2: SGHNT, YYREEE (reference sequence). The CDR3 has 12 amino acids.

The clonotype was recovered from a woman aged 18-29 years with Graves' hyperthyroidism. Material: blood. This chain links TRBV5-4 with TRBJ1-1, with a weak D call TRBD1 (5 bases). As DNA, the CDR3 is TGTGCCAGCAGCTTGGAAGGGGTAGAAGCTTTCTTT. Amino acid sequence: CASSLEGVEAFF.